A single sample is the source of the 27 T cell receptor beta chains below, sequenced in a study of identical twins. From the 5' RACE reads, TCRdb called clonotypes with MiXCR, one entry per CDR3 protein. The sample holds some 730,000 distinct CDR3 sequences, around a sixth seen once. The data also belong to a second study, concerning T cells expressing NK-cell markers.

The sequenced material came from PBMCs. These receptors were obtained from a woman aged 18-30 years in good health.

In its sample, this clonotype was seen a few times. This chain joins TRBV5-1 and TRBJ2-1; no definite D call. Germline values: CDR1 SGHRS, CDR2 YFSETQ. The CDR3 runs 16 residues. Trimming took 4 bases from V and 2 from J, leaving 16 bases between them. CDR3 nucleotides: TGCGCCAGCAGCCCTATGCCGGCTATCGCCTACAATGAGCAGTTCTTC. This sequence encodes CASSPMPAIAYNEQFF.

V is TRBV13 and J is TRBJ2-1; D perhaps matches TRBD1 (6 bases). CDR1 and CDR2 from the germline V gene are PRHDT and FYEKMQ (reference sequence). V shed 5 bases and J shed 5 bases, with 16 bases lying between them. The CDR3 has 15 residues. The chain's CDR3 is CASSLPIDRNNEQFF. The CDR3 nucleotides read TGTGCCAGCAGCCTACCGATAGACAGGAACAATGAGCAGTTCTTC.

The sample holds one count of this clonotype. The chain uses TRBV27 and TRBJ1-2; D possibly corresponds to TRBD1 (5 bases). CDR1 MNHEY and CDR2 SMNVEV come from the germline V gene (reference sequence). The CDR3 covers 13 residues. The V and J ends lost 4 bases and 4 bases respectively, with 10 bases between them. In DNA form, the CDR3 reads TGTGCCAGCAGTTATGACAGCCGCTATGGCTACACCTTC. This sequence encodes CASSYDSRYGYTF.

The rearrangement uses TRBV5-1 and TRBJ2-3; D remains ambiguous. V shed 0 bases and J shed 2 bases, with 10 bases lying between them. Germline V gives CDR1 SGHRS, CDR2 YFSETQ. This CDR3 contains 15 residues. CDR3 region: CASSLDAEPTDTQYF. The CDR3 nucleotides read TGCGCCAGCAGCTTGGATGCGGAGCCCACAGATACGCAGTATTTT. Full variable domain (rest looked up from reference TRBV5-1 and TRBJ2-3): KAGVTQTPRYLIKTRGQQVTLSCSPISGHRSVSWYQQTPGQGLQFLFEYFSETQRNKGNFPGRFSGRQFSNSRSEMNVSTLELGDSALYLCASSLDAEPTDTQYFGPGTRLTVL.

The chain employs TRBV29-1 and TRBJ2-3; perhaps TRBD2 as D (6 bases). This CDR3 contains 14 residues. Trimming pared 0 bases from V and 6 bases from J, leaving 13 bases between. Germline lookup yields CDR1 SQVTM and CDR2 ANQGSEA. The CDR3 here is CSVEDPGGVDTQYF. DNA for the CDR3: TGCAGCGTTGAAGATCCTGGCGGGGTCGATACGCAGTATTTT.

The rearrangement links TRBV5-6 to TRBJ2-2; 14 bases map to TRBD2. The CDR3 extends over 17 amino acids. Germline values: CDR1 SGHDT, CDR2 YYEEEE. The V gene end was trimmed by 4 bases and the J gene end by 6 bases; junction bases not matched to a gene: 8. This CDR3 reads CASSRIATSGRAGELFF. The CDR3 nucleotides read TGTGCCAGCAGCCGTATCGCGACTAGCGGGAGGGCCGGGGAGCTGTTTTTT. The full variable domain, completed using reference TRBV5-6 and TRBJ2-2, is DAGVTQSPTHLIKTRGQQVTLRCSPKSGHDTVSWYQQALGQGPQFIFQYYEEEERQRGNFPDRFSGHQFPNYSSELNVNALLLGDSALYLCASSRIATSGRAGELFFGEGSRLTVL.

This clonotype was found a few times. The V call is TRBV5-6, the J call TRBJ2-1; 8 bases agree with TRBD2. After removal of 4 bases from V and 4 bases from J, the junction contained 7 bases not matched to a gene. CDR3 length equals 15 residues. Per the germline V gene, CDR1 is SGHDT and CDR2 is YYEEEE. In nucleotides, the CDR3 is TGTGCCAGCAGCCCGGACGGGGGGGCGTACAATGAGCAGTTCTTC. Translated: CASSPDGGAYNEQFF.

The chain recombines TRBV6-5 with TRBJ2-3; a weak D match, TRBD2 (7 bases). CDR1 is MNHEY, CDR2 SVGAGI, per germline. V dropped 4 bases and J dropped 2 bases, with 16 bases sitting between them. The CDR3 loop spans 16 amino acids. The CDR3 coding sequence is TGTGCCAGCAGTTTGGGGGGAGGGGGGGTCACAGATACGCAGTATTTT. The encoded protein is CASSLGGGGVTDTQYF.

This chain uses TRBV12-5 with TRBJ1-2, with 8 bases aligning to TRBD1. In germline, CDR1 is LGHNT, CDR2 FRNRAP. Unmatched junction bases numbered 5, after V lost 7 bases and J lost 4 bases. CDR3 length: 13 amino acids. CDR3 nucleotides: TGTGCTAGTGCCCCGACAGGGGTCTATGGCTACACCTTC. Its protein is CASAPTGVYGYTF.

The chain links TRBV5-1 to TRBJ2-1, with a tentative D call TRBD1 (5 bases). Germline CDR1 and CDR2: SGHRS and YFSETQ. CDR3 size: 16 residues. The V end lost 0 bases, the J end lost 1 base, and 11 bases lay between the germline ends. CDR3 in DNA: TGCGCCAGCAGCTTGGAGGCAGGGATGTCCTACAATGAGCAGTTCTTC. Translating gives CASSLEAGMSYNEQFF.

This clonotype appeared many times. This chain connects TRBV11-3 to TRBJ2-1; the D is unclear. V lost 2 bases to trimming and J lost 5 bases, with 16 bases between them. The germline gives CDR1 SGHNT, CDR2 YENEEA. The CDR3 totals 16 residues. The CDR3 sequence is CASSLWAGWGNNEQFF. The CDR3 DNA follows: TGTGCCAGCAGCTTATGGGCAGGTTGGGGTAACAATGAGCAGTTCTTC.

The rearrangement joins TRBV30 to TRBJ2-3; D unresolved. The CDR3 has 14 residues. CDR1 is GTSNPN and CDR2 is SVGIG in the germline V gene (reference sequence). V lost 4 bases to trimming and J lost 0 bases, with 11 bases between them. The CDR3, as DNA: TGTGCCTGGAAGAGGCCGGCTAGCACAGATACGCAGTATTTT. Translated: CAWKRPASTDTQYF.

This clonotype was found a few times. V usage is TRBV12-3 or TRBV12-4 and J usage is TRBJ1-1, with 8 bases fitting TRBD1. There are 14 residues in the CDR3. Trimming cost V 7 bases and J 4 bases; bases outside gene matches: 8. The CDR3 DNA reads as TGTGCCAGCATTGCGACAGGGGTCTCCACTGAAGCTTTCTTT. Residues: CASIATGVSTEAFF.

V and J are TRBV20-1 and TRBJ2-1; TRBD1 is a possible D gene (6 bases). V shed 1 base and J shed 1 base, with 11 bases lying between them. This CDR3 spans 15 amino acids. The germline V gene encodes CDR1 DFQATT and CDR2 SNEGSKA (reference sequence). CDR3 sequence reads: CSARAAGTSYNEQFF. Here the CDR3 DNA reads TGCAGTGCTAGAGCGGCTGGGACATCCTACAATGAGCAGTTCTTC.

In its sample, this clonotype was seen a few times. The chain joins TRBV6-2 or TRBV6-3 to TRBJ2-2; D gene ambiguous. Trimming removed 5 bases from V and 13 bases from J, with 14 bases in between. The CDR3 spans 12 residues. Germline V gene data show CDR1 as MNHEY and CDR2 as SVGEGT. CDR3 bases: TGTGCCAGCAGTACCCGCCGGGTAGGGCTGTTTTTT. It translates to CASSTRRVGLFF.

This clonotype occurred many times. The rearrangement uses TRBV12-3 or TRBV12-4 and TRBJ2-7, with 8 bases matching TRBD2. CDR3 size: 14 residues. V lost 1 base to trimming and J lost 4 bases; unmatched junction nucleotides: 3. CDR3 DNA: TGTGCCAGCAGTTTAGAACTAGCGGCATACGAGCAGTACTTC. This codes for CASSLELAAYEQYF.

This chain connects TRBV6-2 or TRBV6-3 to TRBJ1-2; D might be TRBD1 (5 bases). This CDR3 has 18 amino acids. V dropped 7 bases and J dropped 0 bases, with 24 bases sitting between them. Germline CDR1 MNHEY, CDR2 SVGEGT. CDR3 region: CASNHATASILANYGYTF. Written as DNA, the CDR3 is TGTGCCAGCAACCATGCGACAGCCTCCATCCTAGCTAACTATGGCTACACCTTC.

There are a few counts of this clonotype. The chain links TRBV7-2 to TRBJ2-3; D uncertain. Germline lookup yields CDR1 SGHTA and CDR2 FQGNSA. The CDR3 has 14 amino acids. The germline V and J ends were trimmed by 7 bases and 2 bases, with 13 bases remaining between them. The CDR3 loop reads CASNWISITDTQYF. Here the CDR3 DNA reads TGTGCCAGCAATTGGATCTCCATCACAGATACGCAGTATTTT.

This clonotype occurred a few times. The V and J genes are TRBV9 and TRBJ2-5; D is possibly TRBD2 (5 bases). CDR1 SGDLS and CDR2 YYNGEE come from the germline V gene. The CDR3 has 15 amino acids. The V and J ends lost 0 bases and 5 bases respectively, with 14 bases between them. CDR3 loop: CASSVGGAEGETQYF. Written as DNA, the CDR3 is TGTGCCAGCAGCGTAGGGGGAGCAGAAGGGGAGACCCAGTACTTC.

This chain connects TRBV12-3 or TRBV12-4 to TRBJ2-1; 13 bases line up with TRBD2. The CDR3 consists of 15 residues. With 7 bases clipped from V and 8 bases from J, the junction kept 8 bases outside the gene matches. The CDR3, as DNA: TGTGCCAGCACCGGCGGACTAGCGGGAGCCCATGAGCAGTTCTTC. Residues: CASTGGLAGAHEQFF.

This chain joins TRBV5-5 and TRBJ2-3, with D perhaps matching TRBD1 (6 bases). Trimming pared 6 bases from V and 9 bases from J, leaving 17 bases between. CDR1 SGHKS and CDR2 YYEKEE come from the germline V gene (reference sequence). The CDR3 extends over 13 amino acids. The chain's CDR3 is CASTEGTGRTQYF. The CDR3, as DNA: TGTGCCAGCACCGAGGGTACAGGGCGGACGCAGTATTTT.

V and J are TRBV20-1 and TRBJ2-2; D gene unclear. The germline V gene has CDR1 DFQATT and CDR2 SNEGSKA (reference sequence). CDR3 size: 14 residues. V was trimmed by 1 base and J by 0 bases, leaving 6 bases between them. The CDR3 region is CSARGAANTGELFF. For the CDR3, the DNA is TGCAGTGCTAGAGGAGCTGCGAACACCGGGGAGCTGTTTTTT.

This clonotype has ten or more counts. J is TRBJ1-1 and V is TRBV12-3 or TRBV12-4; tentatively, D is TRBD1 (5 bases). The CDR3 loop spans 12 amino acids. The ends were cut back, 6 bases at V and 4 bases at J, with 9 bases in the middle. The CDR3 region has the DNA TGTGCCAGCAGCCCCGGGGGCACTGAAGCTTTCTTT. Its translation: CASSPGGTEAFF.

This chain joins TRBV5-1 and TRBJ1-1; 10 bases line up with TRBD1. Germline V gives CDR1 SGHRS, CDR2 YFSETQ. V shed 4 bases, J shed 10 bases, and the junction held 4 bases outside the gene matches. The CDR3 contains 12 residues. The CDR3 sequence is CASSPDRGSAFF. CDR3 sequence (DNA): TGCGCCAGCAGCCCGGACAGGGGGTCAGCTTTCTTT.

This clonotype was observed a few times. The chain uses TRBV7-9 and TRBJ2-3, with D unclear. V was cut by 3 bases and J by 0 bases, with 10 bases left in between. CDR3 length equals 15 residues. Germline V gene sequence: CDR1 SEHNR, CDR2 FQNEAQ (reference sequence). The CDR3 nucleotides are TGTGCCAGCAGCTTCCCAGGAGCGAGCACAGATACGCAGTATTTT. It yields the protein CASSFPGASTDTQYF.

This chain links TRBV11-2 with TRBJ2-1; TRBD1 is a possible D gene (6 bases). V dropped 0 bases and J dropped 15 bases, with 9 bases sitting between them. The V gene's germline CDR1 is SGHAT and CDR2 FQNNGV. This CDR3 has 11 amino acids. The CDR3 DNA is TGTGCCAGCAGCTTAGACCAGGGGACGTTCTTC. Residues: CASSLDQGTFF.

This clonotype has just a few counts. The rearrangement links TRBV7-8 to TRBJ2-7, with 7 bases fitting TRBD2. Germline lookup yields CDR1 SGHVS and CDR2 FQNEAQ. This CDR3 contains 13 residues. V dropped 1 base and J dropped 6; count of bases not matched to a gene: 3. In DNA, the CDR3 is TGTGCCAGCAGCTTAGGCAGGGAGGGCGAGCAGTACTTC. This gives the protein CASSLGREGEQYF.